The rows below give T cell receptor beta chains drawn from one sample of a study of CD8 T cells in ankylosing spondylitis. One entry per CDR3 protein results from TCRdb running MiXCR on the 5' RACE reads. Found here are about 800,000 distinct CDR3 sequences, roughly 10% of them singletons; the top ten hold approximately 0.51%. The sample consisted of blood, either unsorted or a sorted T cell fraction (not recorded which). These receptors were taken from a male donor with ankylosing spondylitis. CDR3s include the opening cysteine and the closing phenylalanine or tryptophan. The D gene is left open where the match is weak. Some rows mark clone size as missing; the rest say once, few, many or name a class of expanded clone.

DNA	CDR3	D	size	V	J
TGTGCCATCAGCCGGTCGCCTAGCGGGAGCGCCGAGCAGTACTTC	CAISRSPSGSAEQYF	TRBD2	NA	TRBV10-3	TRBJ2-7
TGTGCCAGCAGAAAGGACGCGATCCACCCTGGCTACACCTTC	CASRKDAIHPGYTF	NA	few	TRBV12-3/TRBV12-4	TRBJ1-2
TGTGCCAGCAGAAAACAGGGATACTACAATGAGCAGTTCTTC	CASRKQGYYNEQFF	NA	NA	TRBV27	TRBJ2-1
TGCAGCGTGGGGGGACTTTACACCGGGGAGCTGTTTTTT	CSVGGLYTGELFF	NA	many	TRBV29-1	TRBJ2-2
TGTGCCAGCACCGAGGGACAGTGGGGGACCCAGTACTTC	CASTEGQWGTQYF	TRBD1	NA	TRBV6-1	TRBJ2-5
TGTGCCAGCAGTTATGAACTAGCGGGAGGGAATACCTACGAGCAGTACTTC	CASSYELAGGNTYEQYF	TRBD2	NA	TRBV6-5	TRBJ2-7
TGTGCCATCAGTGGGGGGGCAGGTCTTATCACAGATACGCAGTATTTT	CAISGGAGLITDTQYF	NA	few	TRBV10-3	TRBJ2-3
TGTGCCAGCACTCCAGGGGGTCGCAATCAGCCCCAGCATTTT	CASTPGGRNQPQHF	TRBD1	many	TRBV28	TRBJ1-5
TGTGCCAGCCGGCCAGGGAGGTATAGCAATCAGCCCCAGCATTTT	CASRPGRYSNQPQHF	NA	NA	TRBV6-2/TRBV6-3	TRBJ1-5
TGTGCCATCAGCTCAAGTGGATCCACGAAAGCTTTCTTT	CAISSSGSTKAFF	NA	NA	TRBV10-3	TRBJ1-1
TGTGCCAGCAGCCAAGTAGAACGGATTCGGGACTATGGCTACACCTTC	CASSQVERIRDYGYTF	NA	few	TRBV4-2	TRBJ1-2
TGTGCCGGCTGGACTAGCGGGACCGATGAGCAGTTCTTC	CAGWTSGTDEQFF	TRBD2	many	TRBV6-1	TRBJ2-1
TGTGCCAGCAGTGAAGCACCCCCTCAGTTCTTC	CASSEAPPQFF	NA	NA	TRBV2	TRBJ2-1
TGCAGTGCTAGTATCGGACAGGCGAACACTGAAGCTTTCTTT	CSASIGQANTEAFF	TRBD1	few	TRBV20-1	TRBJ1-1
TGCAGTGCTAGTCTGGCGGGGCGGGGCTACGAGCAGTACTTC	CSASLAGRGYEQYF	NA	few	TRBV20-1	TRBJ2-7
TGCAGTGCTAGAGAGAATGAGCAGTTCTTC	CSARENEQFF	NA	many	TRBV20-1	TRBJ2-1
TGTGCCAGCAGCCCGCGAACTTTCATGCCTGACGAGCGGGCGAGATACACCGGGGAGCTGTTTTTT	CASSPRTFMPDERARYTGELFF	NA	many	TRBV4-2	TRBJ2-2
TGTGCCACCAGCAGCAGGGGAGATACGCAGTATTTT	CATSSRGDTQYF	NA	few	TRBV15	TRBJ2-3
TGTGCCAGCTCCACACAGGTCGTCGGGACCGGGGAGCTGTTTTTT	CASSTQVVGTGELFF	NA	NA	TRBV18	TRBJ2-2
TGCAGTGCTAGAGACGGACCGATCAATCAGCCCCAGCATTTT	CSARDGPINQPQHF	NA	few	TRBV20-1	TRBJ1-5
TGCAGTGCCGACCCTCAGACCCGCAAAGGGGAGACCCAGTACTTC	CSADPQTRKGETQYF	NA	few	TRBV20-1	TRBJ2-5
TGTGCCAGCAGCTTAGATGCCGGGGAGCTGTTTTTT	CASSLDAGELFF	NA	few	TRBV11-3	TRBJ2-2
TGTGCCAGCAGCGTATCTCTCCCACGCTCCGGGGCCAACGTCCTGACTTTC	CASSVSLPRSGANVLTF	NA	NA	TRBV9	TRBJ2-6
TGTGCCATCAGTGACTTGAGGGCTACAGATACGCAGTATTTT	CAISDLRATDTQYF	NA	many	TRBV10-3	TRBJ2-3
TGTGCCATCAGTGTCACAGCCGGGTACGAGCAGTACTTC	CAISVTAGYEQYF	NA	few	TRBV10-3	TRBJ2-7
TGTGCCAGCAGTTTAGTTCCCGGGGATACGCAGTATTTT	CASSLVPGDTQYF	NA	NA	TRBV12-3/TRBV12-4	TRBJ2-3
TGTGCCAGCAGCTCCCGGACAGGGGGCGCAGGGGCAGATACGCAGTATTTT	CASSSRTGGAGADTQYF	TRBD1	few	TRBV5-4	TRBJ2-3
TGCAGTGCCCGGACAGGGGATGGCTACACCTTC	CSARTGDGYTF	TRBD1	NA	TRBV20-1	TRBJ1-2
TGTGCCACCAGTGATTTGACAGGGAACGATGAGCAGTTCTTC	CATSDLTGNDEQFF	NA	many	TRBV24-1	TRBJ2-1
TGTGCCGGGAGAAGCGGCCCTACGGGTGAGCAGTTCTTC	CAGRSGPTGEQFF	NA	NA	TRBV28	TRBJ2-1
TGTGCCAGCTCACCGTTGGCCAAGGATCAGCCCCAGCATTTT	CASSPLAKDQPQHF	NA	few	TRBV18	TRBJ1-5
TGTGCCAGCAGTCACACGGACAGGGGACCGTTGGGCTACACCTTC	CASSHTDRGPLGYTF	TRBD1	many	TRBV12-3/TRBV12-4	TRBJ1-2
TGTGCCAGCACCCCGCGCTCGTCCCCGCTTGGGACCCAGTACTTC	CASTPRSSPLGTQYF	NA	few	TRBV6-1	TRBJ2-5
TGCGCCAGCAGCCAAGAAAGGGACCGGAAAAAACTGTTTTTT	CASSQERDRKKLFF	NA	many	TRBV4-3	TRBJ1-4
TGTGCCAGCAGTTCCGGGGAGCTGTTTTTT	CASSSGELFF	NA	few	TRBV7-2	TRBJ2-2
TGTGCCACCAGTGAGTCCGGGACAAGTCAAGAGACCCAGTACTTC	CATSESGTSQETQYF	NA	few	TRBV24-1	TRBJ2-5
TGCAGTGCTCGGTTGACTAGCGGGGGGAGATACAATGAGCAGTTCTTC	CSARLTSGGRYNEQFF	TRBD2	NA	TRBV20-1	TRBJ2-1
TGCAGTGCTCTAGACAGGGCAACTAATGAAAAACTGTTTTTT	CSALDRATNEKLFF	TRBD1	many	TRBV20-1	TRBJ1-4
TGCAGTGCTACCCCCCCCGCGGGCGTAGGCTACGAGCAGTACTTC	CSATPPAGVGYEQYF	NA	few	TRBV20-1	TRBJ2-7
TGTGCCAGCAGCCAAAGCGGGATAGGAAACACTGAAGCTTTCTTT	CASSQSGIGNTEAFF	NA	NA	TRBV3-1	TRBJ1-1
TGCGCCAGCAGCACCTCGACTAGCGGGGGGTTCAATGAGCAGTTCTTC	CASSTSTSGGFNEQFF	TRBD2	many	TRBV5-1	TRBJ2-1
TGTGCCAGCAGCCCCCCCCGGGACCTCAGGGACGAGCAGTACTTC	CASSPPRDLRDEQYF	NA	NA	TRBV7-9	TRBJ2-7
TGCAGTGCTAACCCACAGTTAACAGGCTACACCTTC	CSANPQLTGYTF	NA	many	TRBV20-1	TRBJ1-2